The 24 T cell receptor beta chains below were found in one sample sequenced in a study of long-term antiretroviral therapy in people with HIV. Survey-level resolution applied to immunoSEQ assay v3.0. Produced via immunoSEQ multiplex PCR; TCRdb's table is partial and in-frame only. This sample has 30,000 to 40,000 clones, with 65% to 85% found just once. The input for sequencing was unsorted PBMCs, taken 3.1 years after starting antiretroviral therapy. These receptor sequences come from a woman aged 50 to 60 with HIV.

The sample holds one count of this clone. This rearrangement joins TRBV5-5 to TRBJ1-1; tentatively, D is TRBD1 (6 bases). CDR1 and CDR2 from the germline V gene are SGHKS and YYEKEE (reference sequence). CDR3 length: 14 residues. V shed 4 bases and J shed 2 bases, with 12 bases lying between them. CDR3: CASSPRTVNTEAFF. CDR3 in DNA: TGTGCCAGCAGCCCCCGGACAGTAAACACTGAAGCTTTCTTT.

V and J are TRBV6-6 and TRBJ2-1; tentatively, D is TRBD1 or TRBD2 (5 bases each). The CDR3 extends over 16 amino acids. Looked up from germline, CDR1 is MNHNY and CDR2 is SVGAGI (reference sequence). V shed 5 bases and J shed 0 bases, with 14 bases lying between them. The CDR3 region has the DNA TGTGCCAGCAGTAAGGGACCCGCGAGCTCCTACAATGAGCAGTTCTTC. Translation gives CASSKGPASSYNEQFF.

This clone has more than one count but fewer than ten. V usage is TRBV4-1 and J usage is TRBJ1-6; possible D gene TRBD1, 5 bases. There are 16 residues in the CDR3. V was trimmed by 2 bases and J by 2 bases, leaving 10 bases between them. The germline V gene has CDR1 MGHRA and CDR2 YSYEKL. The CDR3 region is CASSQLPGAYNSPLHF. DNA for the CDR3: TGCGCCAGCAGCCAACTTCCGGGGGCCTATAATTCACCCCTCCACTTT.

There are a few counts of this clone. The chain links TRBV15 to TRBJ2-7; D unclear. The V gene's germline CDR1 is LNHNV and CDR2 YYDKDF (reference sequence). Trimming left V 0 bases short and J 6 bases short, with 9 bases between. The CDR3 sequence is 13 residues long. The CDR3 DNA sequence: TGTGCCACCAGCAGAGACCCCTTACGCGAGCAGTACGTC. Protein sequence: CATSRDPLREQYV.

The rearrangement links TRBV4-1 to TRBJ1-1, with 8 bases lining up with TRBD1. Germline CDR1 is MGHRA and CDR2 is YSYEKL. V dropped 1 base and J dropped 1; count of bases not matched to a gene: 2. The CDR3 has 15 amino acids. As DNA, the CDR3 is TGCGCCAGCAGCCAAGGGACAGGGTGGAACACTGAAGCTTTCTTT. This codes for CASSQGTGWNTEAFF.

The rearrangement joins TRBV10-3 to TRBJ2-1; no clear D gene. V lost 3 bases, J lost 4 bases, and 4 bases lay in between. From germline, CDR1 is ENHRY and CDR2 SYGVKD. The CDR3 loop spans 12 amino acids. CDR3 nucleotides: TGTGCCATCAGTGACAAGTACAATGAGCAGTTCTTC. This encodes CAISDKYNEQFF.

A single count supports this clone. The chain links TRBV19 to TRBJ2-1; tentatively, D is TRBD2 (5 bases). This CDR3 comprises 13 residues. CDR1 LNHDA and CDR2 SQIVND come from the germline V gene (reference sequence). Trimming shortened V by 5 bases and J by 9 bases, and 14 bases separated the two germline ends. The CDR3 DNA reads TGTGCCAGTAGTGTAAAACGGGGAGTTGAGCAGTTCTTC. Translated: CASSVKRGVEQFF.

The V and J genes are TRBV19 and TRBJ2-5, with TRBD2 matching 8 bases. Germline CDR1 and CDR2: LNHDA and SQIVND (reference sequence). V trimming: 3 bases; J trimming: 5 bases; junction bases outside the gene matches: 5. The CDR3 spans 14 residues. In DNA form, the CDR3 reads TGTGCCAGTAGTATTGCGGGGGGCTGGGAGACCCAGTACTTC. It specifies CASSIAGGWETQYF. The full variable domain, in which reference TRBV19 and TRBJ2-5 provide the parts outside the CDR3, is DGGITQSPKYLFRKEGQNVTLSCEQNLNHDAMYWYRQDPGQGLRLIYYSQIVNDFQKGDIAEGYSVSREKKESFPLTVTSAQKNPTAFYLCASSIAGGWETQYFGPGTRLLVL.

The chain joins TRBV30 to TRBJ1-5; D unclear. The CDR3 loop spans 15 amino acids. Trimming stripped 0 bases from V and 0 bases from J, with 9 bases between. Germline V gives CDR1 GTSNPN, CDR2 SVGIG (reference sequence). CDR3 residues: CAWSVAPYSNQPQHF. The DNA of the CDR3 is TGTGCCTGGAGTGTAGCGCCTTATAGCAATCAGCCCCAGCATTTT.

CDR3 in DNA: TGTGCCAGCAGTGTGGAGGGACTAGCCTTCAATGAGCAGTTCTTC. It codes for CASSVEGLAFNEQFF. The rearrangement joins TRBV7-3 to TRBJ2-1; 9 bases agree with TRBD2. The CDR3 loop spans 15 amino acids. Germline V lookup: CDR1 SGHTA, CDR2 FQGTGA. The J segment lost 6 bases and the V segment lost 6 bases, leaving 9 bases of the junction unmatched. Combining the CDR3 with reference TRBV7-3 and TRBJ2-1 gives the whole variable domain GAGVSQTPSNKVTEKGKYVELRCDPISGHTALYWYRQSLGQGPEFLIYFQGTGAADDSGLPNDRFFAVRPEGSVSTLKIQRTERGDSAVYLCASSVEGLAFNEQFFGPGTRLTVL.

The V gene is TRBV5-1, the J gene TRBJ2-5, with D possibly being TRBD2 (5 bases). Per the germline V gene, CDR1 is SGHRS and CDR2 is YFSETQ. The CDR3 is 14 amino acids. V lost 3 bases to trimming and J lost 2 bases, with 11 bases between them. The CDR3 sequence is CASSSAPGQETQYF. The CDR3 DNA is TGCGCCAGCAGCTCCGCCCCGGGGCAAGAGACCCAGTACTTC.

This clone was seen only a few times. The genes are TRBV27 and TRBJ2-7, with 8 bases matching TRBD1. Germline V gene lookup returns CDR1 MNHEY and CDR2 SMNVEV (reference sequence). Germline trimming cut 5 bases from V and 4 bases from J; bases unmatched to any gene: 4. The CDR3 sequence is 13 residues long. CDR3 region: CASSTQGAYEQYF. The CDR3 DNA sequence: TGTGCCAGCAGTACGCAGGGGGCGTACGAGCAGTACTTC.

V is TRBV5-1 and J is TRBJ1-1; D not resolved. The CDR3 is 12 amino acids. V was pared by 2 bases and J by 5 bases, with 7 bases between. From germline, CDR1 is SGHRS and CDR2 YFSETQ. CDR3 residues: CASSFFGTEAFF. CDR3 nucleotides: TGCGCCAGCAGCTTCTTCGGGACTGAAGCTTTCTTT.

This clone came up once. The rearrangement uses TRBV5-1 and TRBJ2-7, with D perhaps being TRBD1 or TRBD2 (7 bases each). This CDR3 is built from 15 residues. Trimming removed 1 base from V and 3 bases from J, with 14 bases in between. CDR1 and CDR2 from the germline V gene are SGHRS and YFSETQ. The CDR3 sequence: CASSLHPGGGYEQYV. Written as DNA, the CDR3 is TGCGCCAGCAGCTTGCATCCAGGGGGGGGCTACGAGCAGTACGTC.

This CDR3 reads CASSFFRAGDEQFF. In DNA, the CDR3 is TGTGCCAGCAGCTTTTTCCGGGCCGGGGATGAGCAGTTCTTC. The V call is TRBV11-2, the J call TRBJ2-1, with D perhaps TRBD2 (5 bases). With 3 bases removed from V and 8 bases from J, the gap between germline ends came to 14 bases. The CDR3 runs 14 residues. Germline CDR1 and CDR2: SGHAT and FQNNGV.

This clone was observed once. The CDR3 here is CASSFLGSGELFF. Here the CDR3 DNA reads TGTGCCAGCAGCTTCCTAGGGTCTGGGGAGCTGTTTTTT. This chain joins TRBV5-6 and TRBJ2-2; D is uncertain. The CDR3 is 13 amino acids. Per the germline V gene, CDR1 is SGHDT and CDR2 is YYEEEE. Trimming cost V 2 bases and J 8 bases, with 10 bases left between them.

The chain links TRBV13 to TRBJ1-4; D may be TRBD1 (5 bases). CDR3 length: 15 residues. The V gene lost 5 bases and the J gene lost 7 bases, with 17 bases spanning the gap. Germline CDR1 reads PRHDT; CDR2 reads FYEKMQ (reference sequence). The CDR3 region is CASSPRGRDAEKLFF. Here the CDR3 DNA reads TGTGCCAGCAGCCCACGGGGGAGGGACGCTGAAAAACTGTTTTTT.

The rearrangement links TRBV28 to TRBJ1-4, with D possibly matching TRBD1 (5 bases). CDR1 and CDR2 (germline): MDHEN, SYDVKM. The CDR3 is 16 amino acids. V was cut by 7 bases and J by 4 bases, with 19 bases left in between. The CDR3 protein is CASTTFDGADNEKLFF. CDR3 coding DNA: TGTGCCAGCACCACGTTCGACGGGGCGGATAATGAAAAACTGTTTTTT.

The V gene is TRBV29-1, the J gene TRBJ2-7; tentative D call: TRBD2 (5 bases). The CDR3 covers 13 residues. Trimming took 7 bases from V and 2 from J, leaving 15 bases between them. CDR1 and CDR2 from the germline V gene are SQVTM and ANQGSEA. The CDR3 region has the DNA TGCAGCGCCCGGGGAAACGGGGCCTACGAGCAGTACTTC. Translated: CSARGNGAYEQYF.

A few counts support this clone. The chain uses TRBV7-9 and TRBJ2-7; a possible D gene is TRBD2 (6 bases). V was cut by 5 bases and J by 6 bases, with 14 bases left in between. The CDR3 has 13 residues. The germline gives CDR1 SEHNR, CDR2 FQNEAQ (reference sequence). This chain's CDR3 is CASSPAGGTEQYV. CDR3 DNA: TGTGCCAGCAGCCCTGCCGGGGGTACCGAGCAGTACGTC.

CDR3 in DNA: TGCGCCAGCAGCTTGGACACGGGACTAGCGGGGGACACAGATACGCAGTATTTT. As protein: CASSLDTGLAGDTDTQYF. The chain recombines TRBV5-1 with TRBJ2-3, with 14 bases matching TRBD2. The V segment lost 0 bases and the J segment 2 bases; nucleotides outside the gene matches: 5. The CDR3 spans 18 residues. Per the germline V gene, CDR1 is SGHRS and CDR2 is YFSETQ.

CDR3 DNA: TGTGCCAGCAGCTTAGTTCAGGCACAAGAGACCCAGTACTTC. Amino acids: CASSLVQAQETQYF. The chain recombines TRBV7-9 with TRBJ2-5; D is uncertain. The CDR3 has 14 amino acids. V dropped 1 base and J dropped 2 bases, with 8 bases sitting between them. Germline V gives CDR1 SEHNR, CDR2 FQNEAQ (reference sequence).

The chain joins TRBV5-1 to TRBJ1-1; no reliable D call. The germline gives CDR1 SGHRS, CDR2 YFSETQ. This CDR3 region has 14 residues. With 3 bases removed from V and 3 bases from J, the gap between germline ends came to 12 bases. The CDR3 bases are TGCGCCAGCAGCTGGACGGGAGAGGACACTGAAGCTTTCTTT. It yields the protein CASSWTGEDTEAFF. Using reference TRBV5-1 and TRBJ1-1 for the parts outside the CDR3, the full variable domain is KAGVTQTPRYLIKTRGQQVTLSCSPISGHRSVSWYQQTPGQGLQFLFEYFSETQRNKGNFPGRFSGRQFSNSRSEMNVSTLELGDSALYLCASSWTGEDTEAFFGQGTRLTVV.

V gene TRBV5-1 combines with J gene TRBJ2-1, with unresolved D. V gave up 3 bases and J gave up 3 bases, with 4 bases separating them. Per germline, CDR1 SGHRS and CDR2 YFSETQ. The CDR3 runs 12 residues. For the CDR3, the DNA is TGCGCCAGCAGCTCCAACTACAATGAGCAGTTCTTC. Amino acids: CASSSNYNEQFF.